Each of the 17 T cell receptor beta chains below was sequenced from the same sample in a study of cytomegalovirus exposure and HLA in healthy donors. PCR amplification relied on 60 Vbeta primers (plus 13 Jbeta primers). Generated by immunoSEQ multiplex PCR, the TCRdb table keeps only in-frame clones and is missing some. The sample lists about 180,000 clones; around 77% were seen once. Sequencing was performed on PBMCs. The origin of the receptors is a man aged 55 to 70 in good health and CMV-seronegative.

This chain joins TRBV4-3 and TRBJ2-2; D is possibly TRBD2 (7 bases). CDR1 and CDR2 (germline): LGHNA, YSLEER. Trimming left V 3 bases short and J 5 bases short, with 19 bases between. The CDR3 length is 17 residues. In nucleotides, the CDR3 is TGCGCCAGCAGCCAGGGCCCGAGGGGGGGCTCAACCGGGGAGCTGTTTTTT. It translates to CASSQGPRGGSTGELFF.

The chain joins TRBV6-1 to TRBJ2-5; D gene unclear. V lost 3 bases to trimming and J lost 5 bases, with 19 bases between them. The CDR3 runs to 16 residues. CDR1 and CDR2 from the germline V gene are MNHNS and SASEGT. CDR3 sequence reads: CASSDGSEQLKETQYF. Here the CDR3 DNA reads TGTGCCAGCAGTGACGGAAGTGAACAGTTAAAGGAGACCCAGTACTTC.

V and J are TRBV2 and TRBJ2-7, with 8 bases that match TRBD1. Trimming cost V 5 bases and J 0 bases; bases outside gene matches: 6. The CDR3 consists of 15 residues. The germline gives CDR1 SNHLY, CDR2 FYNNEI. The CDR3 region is CASSPTGVRSYEQYF. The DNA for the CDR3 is TGTGCCAGCAGTCCGACAGGGGTGCGCTCCTACGAGCAGTACTTC.

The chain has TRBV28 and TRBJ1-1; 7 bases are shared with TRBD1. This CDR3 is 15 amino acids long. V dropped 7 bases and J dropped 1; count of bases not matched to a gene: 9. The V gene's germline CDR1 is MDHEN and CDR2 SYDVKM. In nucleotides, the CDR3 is TGTGCCAGCACCTTAACAGGGGCGAAGAACACTGAAGCTTTCTTT. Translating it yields CASTLTGAKNTEAFF.

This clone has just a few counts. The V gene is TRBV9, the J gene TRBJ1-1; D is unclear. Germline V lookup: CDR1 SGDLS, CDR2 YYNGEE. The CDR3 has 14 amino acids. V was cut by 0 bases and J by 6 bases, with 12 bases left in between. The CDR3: CASSVDQVPAEAFF. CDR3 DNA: TGTGCCAGCAGCGTAGACCAGGTGCCTGCTGAAGCTTTCTTT.

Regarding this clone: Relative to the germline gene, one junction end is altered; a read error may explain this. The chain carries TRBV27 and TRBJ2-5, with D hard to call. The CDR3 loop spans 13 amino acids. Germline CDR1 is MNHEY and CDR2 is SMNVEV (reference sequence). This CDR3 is CVSSLLYQETQYF. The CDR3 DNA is TGTGTCAGCAGTTTACTATACCAAGAGACCCAGTACTTC.

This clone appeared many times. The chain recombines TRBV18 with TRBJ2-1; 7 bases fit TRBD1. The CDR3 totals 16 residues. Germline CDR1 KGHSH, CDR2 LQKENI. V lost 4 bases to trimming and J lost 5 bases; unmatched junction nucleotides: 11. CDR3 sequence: CASSLLPGQPNNEQFF. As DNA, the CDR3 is TGTGCCAGCTCACTATTACCGGGACAGCCTAACAATGAGCAGTTCTTC.

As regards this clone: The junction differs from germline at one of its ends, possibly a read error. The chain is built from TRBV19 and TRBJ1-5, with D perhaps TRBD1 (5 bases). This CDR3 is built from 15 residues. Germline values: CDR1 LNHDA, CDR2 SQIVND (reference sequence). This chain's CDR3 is CASSIPGEGNQPQNF. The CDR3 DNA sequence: TGTGCCAGTAGTATACCCGGGGAGGGGAATCAGCCCCAGAATTTT.

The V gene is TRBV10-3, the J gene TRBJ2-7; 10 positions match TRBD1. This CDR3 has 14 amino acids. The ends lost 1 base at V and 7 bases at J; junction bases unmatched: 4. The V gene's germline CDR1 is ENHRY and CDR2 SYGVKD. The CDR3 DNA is TGTGCCATCAGTGAGTGGACAGGGGGGCGGGAGCAGTACTTC. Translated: CAISEWTGGREQYF.

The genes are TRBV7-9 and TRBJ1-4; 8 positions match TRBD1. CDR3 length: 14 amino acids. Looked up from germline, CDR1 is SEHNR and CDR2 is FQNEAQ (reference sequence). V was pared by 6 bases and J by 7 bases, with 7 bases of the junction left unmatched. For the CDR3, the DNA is TGTGCCAGCAGACAAGACAGGGGAAGTGAAAAACTGTTTTTT. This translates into CASRQDRGSEKLFF.

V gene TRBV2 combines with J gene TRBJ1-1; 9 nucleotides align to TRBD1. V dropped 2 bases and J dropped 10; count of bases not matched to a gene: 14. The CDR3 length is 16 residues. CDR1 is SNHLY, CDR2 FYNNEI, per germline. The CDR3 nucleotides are TGTGCCAGCAGTGAAACTTTGGGACAGGGAGTCCAAACAGCTTTCTTT. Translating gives CASSETLGQGVQTAFF.

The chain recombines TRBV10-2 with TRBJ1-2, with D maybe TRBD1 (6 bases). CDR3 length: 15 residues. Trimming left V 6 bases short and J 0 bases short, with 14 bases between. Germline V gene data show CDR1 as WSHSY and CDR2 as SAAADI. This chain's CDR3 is CASRNDRQANYGYTF. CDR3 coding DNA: TGCGCCAGCAGAAATGACAGGCAAGCTAACTATGGCTACACCTTC.

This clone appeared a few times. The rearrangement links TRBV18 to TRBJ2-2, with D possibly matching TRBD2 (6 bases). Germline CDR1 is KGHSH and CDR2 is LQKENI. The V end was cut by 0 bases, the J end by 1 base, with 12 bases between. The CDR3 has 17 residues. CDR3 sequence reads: CASSPPKSSGNTGELFF. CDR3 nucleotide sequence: TGTGCCAGCTCACCACCCAAGAGTAGCGGGAACACCGGGGAGCTGTTTTTT.

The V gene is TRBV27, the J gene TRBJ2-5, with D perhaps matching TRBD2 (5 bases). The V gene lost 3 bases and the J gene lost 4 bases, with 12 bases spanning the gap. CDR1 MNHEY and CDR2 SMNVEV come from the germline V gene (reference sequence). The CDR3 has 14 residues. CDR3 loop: CASSLTVRAETQYF. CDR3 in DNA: TGTGCCAGCAGTTTGACGGTGCGGGCAGAGACCCAGTACTTC.

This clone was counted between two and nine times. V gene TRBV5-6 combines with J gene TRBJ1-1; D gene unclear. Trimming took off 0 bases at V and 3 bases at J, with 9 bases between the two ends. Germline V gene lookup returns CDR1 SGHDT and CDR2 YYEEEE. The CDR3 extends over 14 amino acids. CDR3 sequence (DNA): TGTGCCAGCAGCTTGGTTGCCGGGGACACTGAAGCTTTCTTT. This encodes CASSLVAGDTEAFF. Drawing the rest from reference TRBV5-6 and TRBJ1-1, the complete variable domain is DAGVTQSPTHLIKTRGQQVTLRCSPKSGHDTVSWYQQALGQGPQFIFQYYEEEERQRGNFPDRFSGHQFPNYSSELNVNALLLGDSALYLCASSLVAGDTEAFFGQGTRLTVV.

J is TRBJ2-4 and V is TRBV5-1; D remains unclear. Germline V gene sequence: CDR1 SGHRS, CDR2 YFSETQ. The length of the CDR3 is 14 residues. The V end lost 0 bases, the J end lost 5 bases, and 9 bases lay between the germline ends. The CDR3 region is CASSLDGPENIQYF. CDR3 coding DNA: TGCGCCAGCAGCTTGGACGGTCCCGAAAACATTCAGTACTTC.

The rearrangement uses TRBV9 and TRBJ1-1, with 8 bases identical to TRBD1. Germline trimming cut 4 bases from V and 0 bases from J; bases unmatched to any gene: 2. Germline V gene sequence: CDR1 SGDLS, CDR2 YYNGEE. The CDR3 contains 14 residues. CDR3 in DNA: TGTGCCAGCAGCAGGACAGGGATGAACACTGAAGCTTTCTTT. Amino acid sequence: CASSRTGMNTEAFF.